Listed here are 30 T cell receptor beta chains from one sample, sequenced in a study of T cell responses to AZD1222 COVID-19 vaccine. Only in-frame clones appear in the TCRdb table, and some are missing; sequencing was by immunoSEQ multiplex PCR. In the table there are around 140,000 clones, approximately 90% of which are singletons. This specimen was peripheral blood, taken 28 days after the second AZD1222 dose. Source of these receptors: an adult who received the AZD1222 COVID-19 vaccine.

The chain carries TRBV18 and TRBJ1-5; the D is unclear. The CDR3 runs to 15 residues. CDR1 KGHSH and CDR2 LQKENI come from the germline V gene. V was trimmed by 2 bases and J by 3 bases, leaving 11 bases between them. The CDR3 spells CASSPSAAYNQPQHF. The CDR3 coding sequence is TGTGCCAGCTCACCATCCGCGGCGTACAATCAGCCCCAGCATTTT.

The V call is TRBV7-2, the J call TRBJ2-1, with D hard to call. CDR1 and CDR2 (germline): SGHTA, FQGNSA. The CDR3 runs 14 residues. Trimming stripped 7 bases from V and 0 bases from J, with 10 bases between. As DNA, the CDR3 is TGTGCCAGCACCCATGGCAGCTCCTACAATGAGCAGTTCTTC. Residues: CASTHGSSYNEQFF.

The V and J genes are TRBV5-6 and TRBJ2-4, with D unresolved. Trimming took off 1 base at V and 0 bases at J, with 11 bases between the two ends. Germline CDR1 is SGHDT and CDR2 is YYEEEE. This CDR3 region has 16 residues. The CDR3, as DNA: TGTGCCAGCAGCTTGAGGGCGGATCTAGCCAAAAACATTCAGTACTTC. Translation gives CASSLRADLAKNIQYF.

The chain joins TRBV4-1 to TRBJ2-7, with D perhaps assigned TRBD1 or TRBD2 (5 bases each). The CDR3 spans 16 residues. With 1 base removed from V and 0 bases from J, the gap between germline ends came to 13 bases. The germline gives CDR1 MGHRA, CDR2 YSYEKL. This CDR3 reads CASSQGPRENSYEQYF. The CDR3 DNA reads as TGCGCCAGCAGCCAAGGACCCAGGGAGAACTCCTACGAGCAGTACTTC.

The chain carries TRBV7-2 and TRBJ2-7; 11 bases fit TRBD1. This CDR3 region has 14 residues. CDR1 and CDR2 (germline): SGHTA, FQGNSA. Trimming at V came to 5 bases and at J to 7 bases, leaving 7 bases not matched to a gene. The CDR3 reads CASSGGTGGDEQYF. The CDR3 nucleotides read TGTGCCAGCAGCGGTGGGACAGGGGGGGATGAGCAGTACTTC. Full variable domain (outside the CDR3, taken from reference TRBV7-2 and TRBJ2-7): GAGVSQSPSNKVTEKGKDVELRCDPISGHTALYWYRQSLGQGLEFLIYFQGNSAPDKSGLPSDRFSAERTGGSVSTLTIQRTQQEDSAVYLCASSGGTGGDEQYFGPGTRLTVT.

The chain combines TRBV18 with TRBJ2-1, with TRBD1 matching over 7 bases. Looked up from germline, CDR1 is KGHSH and CDR2 is LQKENI. The CDR3 has 16 residues. Losses at the gene ends were 2 bases for V and 4 bases for J; bases not matched to a gene: 8. CDR3 sequence (DNA): TGTGCCAGCTCACCAGGAGGACAGGCGACTTACAATGAGCAGTTCTTC. Translating gives CASSPGGQATYNEQFF. The complete variable domain, with remaining parts taken from reference TRBV18 and TRBJ2-1, reads NAGVMQNPRHLVRRRGQEARLRCSPMKGHSHVYWYRQLPEEGLKFMVYLQKENIIDESGMPKERFSAEFPKEGPSILRIQQVVRGDSAAYFCASSPGGQATYNEQFFGPGTRLTVL.

The rearrangement joins TRBV5-1 to TRBJ1-2; 7 positions match TRBD1. V lost 4 bases, J lost 8 bases, and 17 bases stayed unmatched. Looked up from germline, CDR1 is SGHRS and CDR2 is YFSETQ. The CDR3 contains 16 residues. CDR3 in amino acids: CASSQGTATLRGGYTF. In DNA form, the CDR3 reads TGCGCCAGCAGCCAGGGGACAGCCACACTCCGGGGCGGCTACACCTTC. Combining the CDR3 with reference TRBV5-1 and TRBJ1-2 gives the whole variable domain KAGVTQTPRYLIKTRGQQVTLSCSPISGHRSVSWYQQTPGQGLQFLFEYFSETQRNKGNFPGRFSGRQFSNSRSEMNVSTLELGDSALYLCASSQGTATLRGGYTFGSGTRLTVV.

This chain uses TRBV4-1 with TRBJ2-7, with D uncertain. The CDR3 covers 14 residues. The germline V and J ends were trimmed by 5 bases and 5 bases, with 16 bases remaining between them. The germline V gene encodes CDR1 MGHRA and CDR2 YSYEKL. CDR3 amino acids: CASSSGEVAHEQYF. The CDR3 nucleotides are TGCGCCAGCAGCTCCGGAGAGGTGGCCCACGAGCAGTACTTC.

This chain links TRBV29-1 with TRBJ2-5; 8 bases line up with TRBD1. There are 14 residues in the CDR3. The V segment lost 3 bases and the J segment 5 bases; nucleotides outside the gene matches: 8. Germline V gene data show CDR1 as SQVTM and CDR2 as ANQGSEA. The CDR3 reads CSVDGQGAWETQYF. DNA for the CDR3: TGCAGCGTTGATGGTCAGGGGGCTTGGGAGACCCAGTACTTC. Filled out from reference TRBV29-1 and TRBJ2-5, the complete variable domain reads SAVISQKPSRDICQRGTSLTIQCQVDSQVTMMFWYRQQPGQSLTLIATANQGSEATYESGFVIDKFPISRPNLTFSTLTVSNMSPEDSSIYLCSVDGQGAWETQYFGPGTRLLVL.

In nucleotides, the CDR3 is TGTGCCAGCAGCCCCTCAGGCGACTCTGGAAACACCATATATTTT. Its translation is CASSPSGDSGNTIYF. The chain employs TRBV3-1 (or the pseudogene TRBV3-2) and TRBJ1-3; the D is unclear. Germline values: CDR1 LGHDT, CDR2 YNNKEL (reference sequence). The CDR3 is 15 residues long. V was cut by 4 bases and J by 0 bases, with 10 bases left in between.

The chain combines TRBV24-1 with TRBJ2-5, with a tentative D call TRBD2 (6 bases). Trimming left V 1 base short and J 0 bases short, with 11 bases between. CDR3 length: 16 residues. Germline-derived CDR1 and CDR2 are KGHDR and SFDVKD. CDR3 coding DNA: TGTGCCACCAGTGATTTTGTATCGGGGGACCAAGAGACCCAGTACTTC. It encodes CATSDFVSGDQETQYF.

V is TRBV6-5 and J is TRBJ2-7, with D tentatively TRBD1 or TRBD2 (5 bases each). Trimming left V 5 bases short and J 2 bases short, with 13 bases between. The CDR3 is made up of 14 amino acids. CDR1 is MNHEY and CDR2 is SVGAGI in the germline V gene. The chain's CDR3 is CASSPVRGPYEQYF. CDR3 in DNA: TGTGCCAGCAGTCCAGTGAGGGGTCCCTACGAGCAGTACTTC.

The genes are TRBV24-1 and TRBJ2-5, with D possibly being TRBD1 (6 bases). Deletions cut 2 bases from V and 3 bases from J, with 12 bases between. CDR3 length: 15 amino acids. Germline CDR1 KGHDR, CDR2 SFDVKD. This chain's CDR3 is CATSDSRQAKETQYF. The CDR3 DNA sequence: TGTGCCACCAGTGATTCCCGACAGGCTAAAGAGACCCAGTACTTC.

This chain joins TRBV15 and TRBJ2-7; no clear D. Germline V gives CDR1 LNHNV, CDR2 YYDKDF (reference sequence). V lost 3 bases to trimming and J lost 2 bases, with 11 bases between them. This CDR3 has 14 amino acids. The CDR3 nucleotides are TGTGCCACCAGCAGGGCATCCGGACCCTACGAGCAGTACTTC. Its translation is CATSRASGPYEQYF.

The rearrangement uses TRBV13 and TRBJ1-1; 8 nucleotides align to TRBD1. CDR1 PRHDT and CDR2 FYEKMQ come from the germline V gene (reference sequence). V lost 1 base and J lost 0; bases outside the gene matches: 25. The length of the CDR3 is 23 residues. This CDR3 reads CASSLDPPGQAYPWVRMNTEAFF. DNA for the CDR3: TGTGCCAGCAGCTTAGACCCTCCGGGACAGGCTTACCCCTGGGTCAGAATGAACACTGAAGCTTTCTTT.

This clone has only a few counts. The chain uses TRBV11-2 and TRBJ1-2; no reliable D call. V was trimmed by 0 bases and J by 7 bases, leaving 9 bases between them. The CDR3 runs to 13 residues. From germline, CDR1 is SGHAT and CDR2 FQNNGV. CDR3 loop: CASSLEFEGGYTF. In DNA form, the CDR3 reads TGTGCCAGCAGCTTAGAGTTCGAGGGTGGCTACACCTTC.

The chain uses TRBV19 and TRBJ2-7, with unresolved D. CDR1 and CDR2 (germline): LNHDA, SQIVND (reference sequence). The CDR3 is made up of 11 amino acids. With 9 bases removed from V and 1 base from J, the gap between germline ends came to 7 bases. DNA for the CDR3: TGTGCCAGAGAAGGATCCTACGAGCAGTACTTC. It yields the protein CAREGSYEQYF.

This clone was observed a single time. Other DNA sequences from this sample encode an identical CDR3 as well. This chain joins TRBV2 and TRBJ2-3, with D perhaps matching TRBD1 or TRBD2 (7 bases each). The ends were cut back, 3 bases at V and 3 bases at J, with 10 bases in the middle. The germline gives CDR1 SNHLY, CDR2 FYNNEI. The CDR3 length is 14 residues. CDR3 bases: TGTGCCAGCAGTGACCAGGGGGGGACAGATACGCAGTATTTT. It is translated as CASSDQGGTDTQYF. The whole variable domain, filled in from reference TRBV2 and TRBJ2-3, reads EPEVTQTPSHQVTQMGQEVILRCVPISNHLYFYWYRQILGQKVEFLVSFYNNEISEKSEIFDDQFSVERPDGSNFTLKIRSTKLEDSAMYFCASSDQGGTDTQYFGPGTRLTVL.

The chain carries TRBV13 and TRBJ1-2; a possible D gene is TRBD1 (5 bases). This CDR3 region has 13 residues. The germline V and J ends were trimmed by 4 bases and 6 bases, with 12 bases remaining between them. Germline V gene data show CDR1 as PRHDT and CDR2 as FYEKMQ (reference sequence). CDR3 sequence reads: CASSSRTIDGYTF. For the CDR3, the DNA is TGTGCCAGCAGCTCACGGACAATCGATGGCTACACCTTC.

The chain links TRBV5-1 to TRBJ2-2, with D perhaps matching TRBD2 (7 bases). The CDR3 loop spans 15 amino acids. The germline V gene has CDR1 SGHRS and CDR2 YFSETQ. V was clipped by 7 bases and J by 4 bases, with 17 bases between them. For the CDR3, the DNA is TGCGCCAGCTCCTCAGCGGGACAAATCACCGGGGAGCTGTTTTTT. Translated, it gives CASSSAGQITGELFF.

The chain employs TRBV7-8 and TRBJ1-6, with D tentatively TRBD1 (5 bases). Per germline, CDR1 SGHVS and CDR2 FQNEAQ. CDR3 length equals 17 residues. V lost 1 base and J 0 bases, leaving 10 bases between the germline ends. The CDR3 region is CASSLVGRGSYNSPLHF. In nucleotides, the CDR3 is TGTGCCAGCAGCTTAGTAGGGAGGGGCTCCTATAATTCACCCCTCCACTTT. Drawing the rest from reference TRBV7-8 and TRBJ1-6, the complete variable domain is GAGVSQSPRYKVAKRGQDVALRCDPISGHVSLFWYQQALGQGPEFLTYFQNEAQLDKSGLPSDRFFAERPEGSVSTLKIQRTQQEDSAVYLCASSLVGRGSYNSPLHFGNGTRLTVT.

The chain employs TRBV7-6 and TRBJ2-6; possible D gene TRBD2, 5 bases. Germline-derived CDR1 and CDR2 are SGHVS and FNYEAQ. The V and J ends lost 1 base and 2 bases respectively, with 9 bases between them. The CDR3 runs to 16 residues. The chain's CDR3 is CASSLVAGAGANVLTF. In DNA, the CDR3 is TGTGCCAGCAGCTTAGTGGCCGGGGCTGGGGCCAACGTCCTGACTTTC.

The chain links TRBV12-3 or TRBV12-4 to TRBJ2-5; possibly TRBD1 for D (5 bases). Trimming took 8 bases from V and 5 from J, leaving 9 bases between them. This CDR3 comprises 11 residues. CDR3 bases: TGTGCCAGCGTTGGGGCGGAGACCCAGTACTTC. Translating it yields CASVGAETQYF.

This clone was seen a single time. The V call is TRBV27, the J call TRBJ1-5, with 12 bases matching TRBD1. With 5 bases clipped from V and 5 bases from J, the junction kept 19 bases outside the gene matches. This CDR3 is built from 20 residues. Germline CDR1 is MNHEY and CDR2 is SMNVEV (reference sequence). The DNA for the CDR3 is TGTGCCAGCAGTCCCACGGGGACAGGGGGCCGTTCTCCGACATATCAGCCCCAGCATTTT. The encoded protein is CASSPTGTGGRSPTYQPQHF.

As for this clone: Other DNA sequences in this sample translate to the same CDR3. This chain connects TRBV5-1 to TRBJ1-1, with D perhaps TRBD1 (6 bases). V lost 0 bases and J 5 bases, leaving 11 bases between the germline ends. This CDR3 is 14 amino acids long. In germline, CDR1 is SGHRS, CDR2 YFSETQ. Here the CDR3 reads CASSLVPGDTEAFF. The CDR3 bases are TGCGCCAGCAGCTTGGTCCCAGGGGATACTGAAGCTTTCTTT. Together with reference TRBV5-1 and TRBJ1-1, the CDR3 gives the full variable domain: KAGVTQTPRYLIKTRGQQVTLSCSPISGHRSVSWYQQTPGQGLQFLFEYFSETQRNKGNFPGRFSGRQFSNSRSEMNVSTLELGDSALYLCASSLVPGDTEAFFGQGTRLTVV.

V usage is TRBV11-3 and J usage is TRBJ2-3; D may be TRBD1 (5 bases). Between the trimmed V and J ends, which lost 5 bases and 7 bases, there was a span of 13 bases. The V gene's germline CDR1 is SGHNT and CDR2 YENEEA. The CDR3 has 13 residues. The CDR3 DNA follows: TGTGCCAGCAGCCTAGGACAAGCCCATACGCAGTATTTT. Translating gives CASSLGQAHTQYF.

The rearrangement links TRBV2 to TRBJ1-5; no clear D. This CDR3 comprises 15 residues. V dropped 4 bases and J dropped 4 bases, with 14 bases sitting between them. CDR1 is SNHLY, CDR2 FYNNEI, per germline. This CDR3 reads CASSGQLNFNQPQHF. The CDR3 nucleotides are TGTGCCAGCAGTGGCCAGCTAAACTTTAATCAGCCCCAGCATTTT.

The chain links TRBV5-5 to TRBJ1-5; possible D gene TRBD1, 5 bases. V was shortened by 4 bases and J by 5 bases, with 10 bases between the two germline ends. The germline CDR1 and CDR2 sequences are SGHKS and YYEKEE (reference sequence). The CDR3 loop spans 13 amino acids. This CDR3 reads CASSGGEDQPQHF. The CDR3 bases are TGTGCCAGCAGCGGAGGGGAGGATCAGCCCCAGCATTTT.

The chain recombines TRBV9 with TRBJ1-3; D unresolved. The CDR3 totals 16 residues. V was pared by 3 bases and J by 0 bases, with 13 bases between. Germline CDR1 SGDLS, CDR2 YYNGEE. The CDR3 DNA reads TGTGCCAGCAGCGCGGGTCCTTCGCCCTCTGGAAACACCATATATTTT. As protein: CASSAGPSPSGNTIYF.

The chain employs TRBV10-3 and TRBJ2-1; 7 bases map to TRBD1. V shed 6 bases, J shed 4 bases, and the junction held 9 bases outside the gene matches. The CDR3 contains 15 residues. Germline-derived CDR1 and CDR2 are ENHRY and SYGVKD. The CDR3 DNA is TGTGCCATCAGAACCGACAGGGCGGAATACAATGAGCAGTTCTTC. It yields the protein CAIRTDRAEYNEQFF.